The clone carrying this T cell receptor (beta chain) was counted a few times. Its specificity is unknown. This entry comes from a study of T cells in Graves' hyperthyroidism and ophthalmopathy. Overall study: Peripheral blood sampling occurred at initial diagnosis, before any treatment. General observations from the study: Through a model of 13 V-J features, ophthalmopathy was separated from stable hyperthyroidism. Peripheral blood also featured most of the thyroid clonotypes expanded above 0.001.

Researchers amplified the TCR beta CDR3 regions from RNA transcripts. The HTBI primer set was used in a first-round RT-PCR of the TCR CDR3. TCRdb used MiXCR to reprocess the multiplex PCR reads, holding one entry per CDR3 protein. The repertoire consists of about 350,000 distinct CDR3 sequences, with roughly 14% occurring once and the leading ten covering around 25%. Exclusion of patients followed from uncontrolled infection, other autoimmune disease, pregnancy or lactation. This CDR3 region has 14 residues. From germline, CDR1 is SEHNR and CDR2 FQNEAQ (reference sequence). V gave up 4 bases and J gave up 3 bases; unmatched junction bases: 2.

The J gene is TRBJ1-5, the V gene TRBV7-9, with 8 bases aligning to TRBD1. The sequence was obtained from a woman in her twenties or thirties with Graves' hyperthyroidism. Input material: blood. The CDR3 nucleotides read TGTGCCAGCAGCTCAGGGGGCTCCAATCAGCCCCAGCATTTT. Translated: CASSSGGSNQPQHF.